This is a list of T cell receptor beta chains from one sample in a study of blood T cell repertoires in COVID-19. Clones were sequenced by immunoSEQ multiplex PCR, and TCRdb holds only the in-frame ones, with some missing. The sample contains 180,000 or so clones, approximately 86% of which appear only once. Sequencing used peripheral blood. The receptors shown here come from a man aged 18 to 30 with acute or convalescent COVID-19. The CDR3 runs from the conserved cysteine through the conserved F or W. The D gene is left open where the match is weak. A row's size may be missing; if present it is once, few, many or a size class.

abundance: .
j_gene: TRBJ1-1
d_gene: .
len: 12
v_gene: TRBV6-5
CDR3nt: TGTGCCAGTGGATACGGGGGGCGTGAAGCTTTCTTT
CDR3aa: CASGYGGREAFF

abundance: once
j_gene: TRBJ1-5
d_gene: .
len: 13
v_gene: TRBV30
CDR3nt: TGTGCCTGGAGTGCTACCCACAATCAGCCCCAGCATTTT
CDR3aa: CAWSATHNQPQHF

abundance: .
j_gene: TRBJ1-6
d_gene: .
len: 17
v_gene: TRBV6-1
CDR3nt: TGTGCCAGCAGTGAAGTGCACTCCTCTATTTATAATTCACCCCTCCACTTT
CDR3aa: CASSEVHSSIYNSPLHF

abundance: .
j_gene: TRBJ2-5
d_gene: TRBD1
len: 14
v_gene: TRBV4-2
CDR3nt: TGTGCCAGCAGCCCCGACAGGGGACGGGAGACCCAGTACTTC
CDR3aa: CASSPDRGRETQYF

abundance: .
j_gene: TRBJ1-1
d_gene: .
len: 14
v_gene: TRBV2
CDR3nt: TGTGCCAGCAGTGAAGTGCAGGGGAACACTGAAGCTTTCTTT
CDR3aa: CASSEVQGNTEAFF

abundance: .
j_gene: TRBJ1-1
d_gene: TRBD1
len: 13
v_gene: TRBV15
CDR3nt: TGTGCCACCAGCGGGACAGCGAACACTGAAGCTTTCTTT
CDR3aa: CATSGTANTEAFF

abundance: .
j_gene: TRBJ2-5
d_gene: .
len: 13
v_gene: TRBV5-1
CDR3nt: TGCGCCAGCCGGGGAGTGGGAAGCGAGACCCAGTACTTC
CDR3aa: CASRGVGSETQYF

abundance: .
j_gene: TRBJ1-1
d_gene: .
len: 15
v_gene: TRBV7-9
CDR3nt: TGTGCCAGCAGCCCAGGGGCCAGAGAAAACACTGAAGCTTTCTTT
CDR3aa: CASSPGARENTEAFF

abundance: .
j_gene: TRBJ2-3
d_gene: TRBD2
len: 17
v_gene: TRBV5-4
CDR3nt: TGTGCCAGCAGCAGGGGACTAGCGGAAATAAGCACAGATACGCAGTATTTT
CDR3aa: CASSRGLAEISTDTQYF

abundance: .
j_gene: TRBJ1-1
d_gene: TRBD1
len: 18
v_gene: TRBV18
CDR3nt: TGTGCCAGCTCACCCCTCCGACCGGGACAGGGTTTCGACACTGAAGCTTTCTTT
CDR3aa: CASSPLRPGQGFDTEAFF

abundance: .
j_gene: TRBJ2-1
d_gene: TRBD1
len: 17
v_gene: TRBV4-2
CDR3nt: TGTGCCAGCAGCCAGTTACCAGGGACAGGGCTATACAATGAGCAGTTCTTC
CDR3aa: CASSQLPGTGLYNEQFF